This is a list of T cell receptor beta chains from one sample in a study of T cell responses to AZD1222 COVID-19 vaccine. Method: immunoSEQ multiplex PCR; TCRdb's copy keeps in-frame clones and lacks some. The data hold about 120,000 clones, with 88% observed a single time. The input for sequencing was peripheral blood, taken on day 0 of AZD1222 vaccination. All receptors derive from an adult in good health. Each CDR3 is given with its conserved first and last residue. The order of the fields is clone size, V gene, J gene, D gene, CDR3 protein, CDR3 DNA. The D gene is left open where the match is weak. Where a row states a size, it is once, few, many or the class of an expanded clone; other rows omit it.

.	TRBV24-1	TRBJ1-2	TRBD1	CATSDSGTGGYTF	TGTGCCACCAGTGATTCCGGGACAGGAGGCTACACCTTC
.	TRBV5-4	TRBJ2-1	.	CASSLDRHNEQFF	TGTGCCAGCAGCTTGGACAGACATAATGAGCAGTTCTTC
few	TRBV7-9	TRBJ1-5	.	CASSPLSGQPQHF	TGTGCCAGCAGCCCCTTGTCGGGGCAGCCCCAGCATTTT
few	TRBV5-1	TRBJ2-7	.	CASSGGLTYEQYF	TGCGCCAGCAGCGGCGGGCTAACCTACGAGCAGTACTTC
.	TRBV6-5	TRBJ1-1	.	CASSYAQVNTEAFF	TGTGCCAGCAGTTATGCACAGGTAAACACTGAAGCTTTCTTT
.	TRBV6-6	TRBJ1-1	TRBD1	CASSRTGVNTEAFF	TGTGCCAGCAGCAGGACAGGGGTCAACACTGAAGCTTTCTTT
.	TRBV27	TRBJ2-5	.	CASSLSASQETQYF	TGTGCCAGCAGTTTATCCGCCAGCCAAGAGACCCAGTACTTC
.	TRBV29-1	TRBJ2-7	.	CSVEISSYEQYF	TGCAGCGTTGAAATTTCCTCCTACGAGCAGTACTTC
.	TRBV2	TRBJ1-1	.	CASSGGDQPANTEAFF	TGTGCCAGCAGTGGGGGGGACCAGCCCGCGAACACTGAAGCTTTCTTT
once	TRBV5-1	TRBJ1-4	.	CASSLAESPSRLFF	TGCGCCAGCAGCTTGGCAGAATCTCCTTCTCGTCTGTTTTTT
.	TRBV4-3	TRBJ1-2	.	CASSQDNAGSYGYTF	TGCGCCAGCAGCCAAGATAATGCAGGGAGCTATGGCTACACCTTC
.	TRBV10-2	TRBJ1-1	.	CASMIQRGSTEAFF	TGCGCCAGCATGATCCAGCGGGGAAGCACTGAAGCTTTCTTT
.	TRBV28	TRBJ2-1	.	CASTQGGAGEQFF	TGTGCCAGCACCCAGGGGGGGGCCGGTGAGCAGTTCTTC
.	TRBV6-5	TRBJ2-7	.	CASSYKPAVHEQYF	TGTGCCAGCAGTTACAAACCGGCCGTCCACGAGCAGTACTTC
.	TRBV29-1	TRBJ1-4	.	CSVDSENEKLFF	TGCAGCGTTGATTCGGAAAATGAAAAACTGTTTTTT
.	TRBV9	TRBJ1-2	TRBD1	CASSVSASPGQQSNYGYTF	TGTGCCAGCAGCGTATCCGCTTCTCCGGGACAGCAATCTAACTATGGCTACACCTTC
once	TRBV20-1	TRBJ1-2	.	CSAGQYGYTF	TGCAGTGCTGGACAGTATGGCTACACCTTC
.	TRBV10-3	TRBJ2-1	TRBD2	CAISVGLAGGLGEQFF	TGTGCCATCAGTGTGGGACTAGCGGGGGGGCTTGGTGAGCAGTTCTTC
.	TRBV29-1	TRBJ2-7	.	CSVGGSKGHEQYF	TGCAGCGTTGGGGGTTCCAAGGGCCACGAGCAGTACTTC
.	TRBV28	TRBJ2-5	TRBD1	CASSPGTGLRKTQYF	TGTGCCAGCAGTCCCGGGACAGGGCTTCGAAAGACCCAGTACTTC
.	TRBV18	TRBJ1-2	TRBD1	CASSPQGQGSSYGYTF	TGTGCCAGCTCACCGCAAGGACAGGGTTCCTCGTATGGCTACACCTTC
.	TRBV11-1	TRBJ2-7	TRBD2	CASSLRTSGDYEQYF	TGTGCCAGCAGCTTAAGGACTAGCGGGGACTACGAGCAGTACTTC
.	TRBV23-1	TRBJ2-6	.	CASSQDRFSGANVLTF	TGCGCCAGCAGTCAAGACAGATTCTCTGGGGCCAACGTCCTGACTTTC
.	TRBV20-1	TRBJ1-2	TRBD1	CSATGTGYTF	TGCAGCGCGACAGGGACTGGCTACACCTTC
few	TRBV6-5	TRBJ1-1	.	CASSYPGTPNTEAFF	TGTGCCAGCAGTTACCCCGGGACACCTAACACTGAAGCTTTCTTT
.	TRBV19	TRBJ1-1	.	CASSDTLTANTEAFF	TGTGCCAGTAGCGATACACTCACGGCCAACACTGAAGCTTTCTTT
.	TRBV12-3/TRBV12-4	TRBJ2-1	.	CASKGGLNEQFF	TGTGCCAGCAAAGGGGGACTGAATGAGCAGTTCTTC
.	TRBV3-1/TRBV3-2	TRBJ1-6	.	CASRDVVNSPLHF	TGTGCCAGCAGGGACGTCGTGAATTCACCCCTCCACTTT
.	TRBV9	TRBJ2-3	.	CASSVFSGLGTDTQYF	TGTGCCAGCAGCGTCTTTTCGGGACTGGGCACAGATACGCAGTATTTT
.	TRBV3-1/TRBV3-2	TRBJ1-5	.	CASSHYRNQPQHF	TGTGCCAGCAGCCATTACAGAAATCAGCCCCAGCATTTT
.	TRBV7-2	TRBJ2-3	.	CASRETVTDTQYF	TGTGCCAGCAGGGAGACAGTGACAGATACGCAGTATTTT
.	TRBV6-5	TRBJ1-1	.	CASSFGRAGAEAFF	TGTGCCAGCAGTTTTGGCAGGGCCGGCGCTGAAGCTTTCTTT
.	TRBV27	TRBJ2-7	.	CASSLGQGRYEQYF	TGTGCCAGCAGCTTGGGGCAGGGTCGTTACGAGCAGTACTTC
.	TRBV7-2	TRBJ2-1	TRBD1	CASSPQQGAYEQFF	TGTGCCAGCAGCCCACAGCAGGGGGCATATGAGCAGTTCTTC
.	TRBV9	TRBJ1-2	.	CASSPQRGTGLYGYTF	TGTGCCAGCAGCCCACAGAGGGGAACGGGCCTCTATGGCTACACCTTC
once	TRBV7-9	TRBJ2-1	TRBD1	CASSPTGNEQFF	TGTGCCAGCAGCCCGACAGGGAATGAGCAGTTCTTC
.	TRBV5-1	TRBJ2-5	TRBD2	CASSLLAGDGTQYF	TGCGCCAGCAGCTTGTTAGCGGGGGATGGGACCCAGTACTTC
.	TRBV7-2	TRBJ2-1	TRBD2	CASSLRGGGKRDEQFF	TGTGCCAGCAGCTTAAGGGGCGGGGGGAAGAGGGATGAGCAGTTCTTC
.	TRBV18	TRBJ2-3	TRBD1	CASSPTGFPTDTQYF	TGTGCCAGCTCGCCGACAGGGTTCCCCACAGATACGCAGTATTTT
.	TRBV4-3	TRBJ1-2	TRBD1	CASSQTTGQYYGYTF	TGCGCCAGCAGCCAAACGACGGGACAGTACTATGGCTACACCTTC
.	TRBV7-9	TRBJ1-4	TRBD1	CASSFPDRGTEKLFF	TGTGCCAGCAGCTTCCCGGACAGGGGAACAGAAAAACTGTTTTTT
.	TRBV10-2	TRBJ1-4	TRBD1	CASSGQVLGEKLFF	TGCGCCAGCAGCGGACAGGTCCTTGGCGAAAAACTGTTTTTT